The source of this T cell receptor beta chain is a study of cytomegalovirus exposure and HLA in healthy donors. Turning to the study itself: Falling in the Caucasian-associated ancestry cluster were 81% of under 450 genotyped donors. General study findings and limits: In a later analysis, at a false discovery rate of 0.05, 16,951 TCR beta sequences were associated with HLA alleles. As a later analysis showed, a missense DCLRE1C variant was linked to trimming of TCR beta V- and J-genes.

This CDR3 spans 16 amino acids. V was shortened by 5 bases and J by 7 bases, with 18 bases between the two germline ends. The germline CDR1 and CDR2 sequences are SGHTA and FQGNSA. The PCR ran on 60 Vbeta and 13 Jbeta primers. The method was immunoSEQ multiplex PCR; TCRdb's version includes in-frame clones alone and lacks a portion of them. Of about 160,000 clones in the sample, approximately 79% were seen once. As for this clone: What it binds is unknown.

The chain has TRBV7-2 and TRBJ1-6; D gene uncertain. The source material was PBMCs. This TCR came from a man aged 40-49 years in good health and CMV-seropositive. CDR3 coding DNA: TGTGCCAGCAGCCCATCGGCGGGAGAGAGGAATTCACCCCTCCACTTT. This encodes CASSPSAGERNSPLHF.